The next 25 T cell receptor beta chains were all read from a single sample in a study of blood T cell repertoires in COVID-19. The assay was immunoSEQ multiplex PCR, and TCRdb's table has in-frame clones only and misses some. This sample yields a few hundred thousand clones, of which about four fifths are seen a single time; around 3.6% belongs to the top ten. The specimen sequenced was PBMCs or T cells enriched from blood (not recorded which). The receptors were sampled from a man aged 50-59 years who had recovered from COVID-19.

The chain recombines TRBV10-3 with TRBJ1-1; D may be TRBD1 (6 bases). CDR3 size: 11 residues. Deletions cut 11 bases from V and 1 base from J, with 8 bases between. Germline V gives CDR1 ENHRY, CDR2 SYGVKD. As DNA, the CDR3 is TGTGCCGCACAGGGGAACACTGAAGCTTTCTTT. It specifies CAAQGNTEAFF.

The chain carries TRBV7-9 and TRBJ1-6; D might be TRBD1 (5 bases). Germline CDR1 reads SEHNR; CDR2 reads FQNEAQ (reference sequence). Trimming pared 4 bases from V and 9 bases from J, leaving 13 bases between. This CDR3 has 14 amino acids. Written as DNA, the CDR3 is TGTGCCAGCAGCTCACTGGGGGGGGGTTCACCCCTCCACTTT. As protein: CASSSLGGGSPLHF.

On this clone itself: Within the sample, other DNA sequences also encode this same CDR3. J is TRBJ1-1 and V is TRBV5-1; D is unclear. Germline assignment: CDR1 SGHRS and CDR2 YFSETQ. V lost 0 bases, J lost 0 bases, and 6 bases lay in between. The CDR3 covers 14 residues. The DNA of the CDR3 is TGCGCCAGCAGCTTGGCCGGTATGAACACTGAAGCTTTCTTT. Translating gives CASSLAGMNTEAFF.

The V gene is TRBV5-4, the J gene TRBJ2-1; 16 positions agree with TRBD2. CDR1 and CDR2 from the germline V gene are SGHNT and YYREEE (reference sequence). Trimming took 9 bases from V and 2 from J; bases not matched to a gene: 8. The CDR3 covers 17 residues. The CDR3 protein is CAIIGTSGGETYNEQFF. The CDR3 DNA reads TGTGCCATCATAGGGACTAGCGGGGGGGAGACCTACAATGAGCAGTTCTTC.

The chain combines TRBV19 with TRBJ2-2, with 9 bases that match TRBD1. The CDR3 is made up of 15 amino acids. Trimming took 6 bases from V and 4 from J; bases not matched to a gene: 6. Germline V lookup: CDR1 LNHDA, CDR2 SQIVND (reference sequence). CDR3 residues: CASSEQGALTGELFF. DNA for the CDR3: TGTGCCAGTAGCGAACAGGGGGCTCTCACCGGGGAGCTGTTTTTT. The entire variable domain, with the rest obtained from reference TRBV19 and TRBJ2-2, is as follows: DGGITQSPKYLFRKEGQNVTLSCEQNLNHDAMYWYRQDPGQGLRLIYYSQIVNDFQKGDIAEGYSVSREKKESFPLTVTSAQKNPTAFYLCASSEQGALTGELFFGEGSRLTVL.

The chain has TRBV2 and TRBJ1-4; D is perhaps TRBD1 (6 bases). Trimming removed 2 bases at V and 5 bases at J, with 18 bases between. The CDR3 is made up of 17 amino acids. Germline CDR1 SNHLY, CDR2 FYNNEI. The CDR3 DNA follows: TGTGCCAGCAGTGAATGGCCCTTGACAGGTCGGAATGAAAAACTGTTTTTT. Encoded protein: CASSEWPLTGRNEKLFF.

The genes are TRBV4-1 and TRBJ1-2, with D perhaps matching TRBD1 (6 bases). V was shortened by 4 bases and J by 4 bases, with 13 bases between the two germline ends. CDR3 size: 14 residues. Germline loops: CDR1 MGHRA, CDR2 YSYEKL. CDR3 amino acids: CASSLNDRIYGYTF. The CDR3 nucleotides read TGCGCCAGCAGCCTAAACGACAGGATCTATGGCTACACCTTC.

In its sample, this clone was seen a few times. The V call is TRBV11-2, the J call TRBJ2-7; tentative D call: TRBD1 (5 bases). V shed 2 bases and J shed 4 bases, with 9 bases lying between them. CDR1 is SGHAT and CDR2 is FQNNGV in the germline V gene. There are 13 residues in the CDR3. As DNA, the CDR3 is TGTGCCAGCAGCTTACAGGGTCAGTACGAGCAGTACTTC. It yields the protein CASSLQGQYEQYF.

The J gene is TRBJ2-1, the V gene TRBV5-4; 8 bases agree with TRBD2. The germline CDR1 and CDR2 sequences are SGHNT and YYREEE (reference sequence). Trimming removed 4 bases from V and 3 bases from J; junction bases left unmatched: 18. This CDR3 has 19 residues. The CDR3, as DNA: TGTGCCAGCAGCCCGCGTCTAGCGGGTCGCCTATCGATCTACAATGAGCAGTTCTTC. Translated, it gives CASSPRLAGRLSIYNEQFF.

The chain uses TRBV7-9 and TRBJ2-5, with 13 bases matching TRBD2. Germline V CDR1 and CDR2: SEHNR, FQNEAQ (reference sequence). The CDR3 totals 19 residues. Germline trimming cut 6 bases from V and 1 base from J; bases unmatched to any gene: 14. This chain's CDR3 is CASSPTGTSGNLAQETQYF. As DNA, the CDR3 is TGTGCCAGCAGTCCCACCGGGACTAGCGGGAATTTGGCCCAAGAGACCCAGTACTTC.

The chain is built from TRBV19 and TRBJ2-7; TRBD2 might be the D (5 bases). V lost 7 bases and J lost 2, with 9 bases in between. CDR1 and CDR2 (germline): LNHDA, SQIVND (reference sequence). This CDR3 spans 12 amino acids. CDR3 amino acids: CASIGSPYEQYF. Here the CDR3 DNA reads TGTGCCAGTATTGGGAGCCCCTACGAGCAGTACTTC.

The CDR3 region is CASEEGGYTF. DNA of the CDR3: TGTGCCAGCGAGGAGGGCGGCTACACCTTC. V and J are TRBV7-3 and TRBJ1-2; D is unclear. Germline V CDR1 and CDR2: SGHTA, FQGTGA. Trimming shortened V by 8 bases and J by 8 bases, and 9 bases separated the two germline ends. This CDR3 has 10 amino acids.

This clone was recorded a few times. The J gene is TRBJ1-1, the V gene TRBV11-2, with D tentatively TRBD1 (5 bases). The germline V gene encodes CDR1 SGHAT and CDR2 FQNNGV. The CDR3 spans 14 residues. V was clipped by 1 base and J by 2 bases, with 8 bases between them. The CDR3 bases are TGTGCCAGCAGCTTAGGGACAAGAAACACTGAAGCTTTCTTT. Amino acid sequence: CASSLGTRNTEAFF.

CDR3 DNA: TGCGCCAGCAGCTTGGTGGGCGGGGTGAACACCGGGGAGCTGTTTTTT. Encoded protein: CASSLVGGVNTGELFF. The chain carries TRBV5-1 and TRBJ2-2, with D perhaps matching TRBD2 (6 bases). CDR1 and CDR2 from the germline V gene are SGHRS and YFSETQ. CDR3 length: 16 amino acids. Trimming left V 0 bases short and J 1 base short, with 10 bases between.

CDR3 protein: CASSDLRGGGEKLFF. The CDR3 DNA follows: TGTGCCAGCAGTGATTTAAGAGGCGGGGGGGAAAAACTGTTTTTT. This chain uses TRBV25-1 with TRBJ1-4; D perhaps matches TRBD1 (5 bases). Trimming pared 3 bases from V and 8 bases from J, leaving 16 bases between. This CDR3 has 15 amino acids. Germline lookup yields CDR1 MGHDK and CDR2 SYGVNS.

This rearrangement joins TRBV30 to TRBJ1-2; D may be TRBD1 (6 bases). The V end was cut by 2 bases, the J end by 8 bases, with 12 bases between. The germline V gene has CDR1 GTSNPN and CDR2 SVGIG (reference sequence). The CDR3 covers 12 residues. The CDR3, as DNA: TGTGCCTGGAGTATATGGGGGCAAGGCTACACCTTC. Its translation is CAWSIWGQGYTF.

The gene calls are TRBV5-5 and TRBJ2-7, with D perhaps matching TRBD2 (7 bases). From germline, CDR1 is SGHKS and CDR2 YYEKEE (reference sequence). The CDR3 consists of 13 residues. V shed 4 bases and J shed 7 bases, with 15 bases lying between them. The chain's CDR3 is CASSVWGGAEQYF. The CDR3 nucleotides are TGTGCCAGCAGCGTCTGGGGGGGCGCGGAGCAGTACTTC. The entire variable domain, with the rest obtained from reference TRBV5-5 and TRBJ2-7, is as follows: DAGVTQSPTHLIKTRGQQVTLRCSPISGHKSVSWYQQVLGQGPQFIFQYYEKEERGRGNFPDRFSARQFPNYSSELNVNALLLGDSALYLCASSVWGGAEQYFGPGTRLTVT.

The gene calls are TRBV19 and TRBJ1-5, with D maybe TRBD1 (6 bases). V shed 6 bases and J shed 4 bases, with 7 bases lying between them. The CDR3 covers 12 residues. The germline V gene has CDR1 LNHDA and CDR2 SQIVND (reference sequence). CDR3 in amino acids: CASRDSNQPQHF. The DNA of the CDR3 is TGTGCCAGTAGGGACAGTAATCAGCCCCAGCATTTT.

This chain joins TRBV27 and TRBJ1-1; 7 bases agree with TRBD1. The germline gives CDR1 MNHEY, CDR2 SMNVEV (reference sequence). This CDR3 spans 16 amino acids. The J segment lost 0 bases and the V segment lost 3 bases, leaving 7 bases of the junction unmatched. Here the CDR3 DNA reads TGTGCCAGCAGTTTCGGCAGGGGGAGGATGAACACTGAAGCTTTCTTT. This gives the protein CASSFGRGRMNTEAFF.

This chain joins TRBV9 and TRBJ1-1; TRBD1 is a possible D gene (6 bases). The V gene lost 4 bases and the J gene lost 2 bases, with 15 bases spanning the gap. Germline V CDR1 and CDR2: SGDLS, YYNGEE. This CDR3 comprises 15 residues. Here the CDR3 DNA reads TGTGCCAGCAGCCACTATTCTGGGGGCAACACTGAAGCTTTCTTT. Translated: CASSHYSGGNTEAFF. The variable domain in full, completed from reference TRBV9 and TRBJ1-1, reads DSGVTQTPKHLITATGQRVTLRCSPRSGDLSVYWYQQSLDQGLQFLIQYYNGEERAKGNILERFSAQQFPDLHSELNLSSLELGDSALYFCASSHYSGGNTEAFFGQGTRLTVV.

The chain employs TRBV5-8 and TRBJ1-5; TRBD1 aligns across 9 bases. J lost 3 bases, V lost 3 bases, and 4 bases had no gene match. The CDR3 runs to 15 residues. The germline CDR1 and CDR2 sequences are SGHTS and YDEGEE. CDR3 coding DNA: TGTGCCAGCAGCTATTGGACAGGGGACAATCAGCCCCAGCATTTT. Translating it yields CASSYWTGDNQPQHF.

The chain uses TRBV9 and TRBJ1-6, with 7 bases identical to TRBD1. The CDR3 has 16 amino acids. With 4 bases clipped from V and 7 bases from J, the junction kept 11 bases outside the gene matches. Per germline, CDR1 SGDLS and CDR2 YYNGEE. CDR3 in amino acids: CASSPSADRRNSPLHF. The CDR3 nucleotides read TGTGCCAGCAGCCCGAGTGCGGACAGGCGAAATTCACCCCTCCACTTT.

This chain uses TRBV30 with TRBJ1-1; 8 nucleotides match TRBD1. Germline CDR1 and CDR2: GTSNPN and SVGIG (reference sequence). The length of the CDR3 is 13 residues. The V segment lost 6 bases and the J segment 7 bases; nucleotides outside the gene matches: 10. As DNA, the CDR3 is TGTGCCTGTGCCGGGACAGGTAATGGTGAAGCTTTCTTT. Translating it yields CACAGTGNGEAFF.

The chain has TRBV24-1 and TRBJ2-3, with D tentatively TRBD1 (6 bases). The germline V gene has CDR1 KGHDR and CDR2 SFDVKD. The CDR3 contains 14 residues. V gave up 3 bases and J gave up 4 bases, with 10 bases separating them. CDR3: CATSDTGSADTQYF. The CDR3 nucleotides read TGTGCCACCAGTGATACAGGGTCAGCAGATACGCAGTATTTT.

The chain recombines TRBV28 with TRBJ2-7, with TRBD1 identical over 7 bases. The germline gives CDR1 MDHEN, CDR2 SYDVKM. Trimming took 6 bases from V and 1 from J; bases not matched to a gene: 9. CDR3 length: 15 residues. The CDR3 coding sequence is TGTGCCAGCAGACCCTCCGGGACAGCGTCCTACGAGCAGTACTTC. This codes for CASRPSGTASYEQYF.